The clone carrying this T cell receptor (beta chain) was counted a single time. Its antigen remains unknown. This sample was included in a study of cytomegalovirus exposure and HLA in healthy donors. Use of 60 Vbeta and 13 Jbeta primers characterized the PCR. Measured with immunoSEQ multiplex PCR; TCRdb has only the in-frame clones, and not every one. The data show 200,000 or so clones, roughly 68% seen once. Notes on the study in general: Being productive about 90% or about 30% of the time was typical of most TCR beta V segments in an earlier analysis. Cytomegalovirus status, reportedly, was diagnosed with high specificity and sensitivity by the classifier.

Losses at the gene ends were 0 bases for V and 8 bases for J; bases not matched to a gene: 9. The CDR3 runs to 17 residues. Germline CDR1 and CDR2: KGHSH and LQKENI. The J gene is TRBJ1-3, the V gene TRBV18; TRBD1 agrees at 11 bases. Material: PBMCs. The receptor comes from a man aged 35 to 55 in good health and CMV-seropositive. CDR3 in amino acids: CASSPPTAADRGHTIYF. CDR3 DNA sequence: TGTGCCAGCTCACCACCGACAGCTGCGGACAGGGGGCACACCATATATTTT.